This entry lists 10 T cell receptor beta chains sequenced from one sample in a study of monozygotic twins with inflammatory bowel disease. TCRdb derives one entry per CDR3 protein from the 5' RACE reads, leaving out DNA. The clone table shows 400,000 or so distinct CDR3 sequences, with the ten largest holding about 2.6%. Sequenced input: blood. Receptors were obtained from a human donor with ulcerative colitis or Crohn's disease, or a healthy co-twin of an affected twin (not recorded which).

The gene calls are TRBV2 and TRBJ1-5; TCRdb's D call, TRBD1, is unchecked because there is no DNA. CDR1 and CDR2 (germline): SNHLY, FYNNEI. The CDR3 is made up of 14 amino acids. CDR3 sequence reads: CASRPRTEYQPQHF.

This chain connects TRBV4-1 to TRBJ2-2. Germline assignment: CDR1 MGHRA and CDR2 YSYEKL. The length of the CDR3 is 16 residues. This chain's CDR3 is CASSSPGPTNTGELFF.

This chain connects TRBV24-1 to TRBJ2-1; TCRdb lists TRBD1, though no DNA is available to test this call. The CDR3 loop spans 15 amino acids. The germline V gene has CDR1 KGHDR and CDR2 SFDVKD. CDR3: CATSGPGQGRDEQFF.

V and J are TRBV4-1 and TRBJ2-7; TCRdb calls TRBD1, which cannot be checked without DNA. The CDR3 covers 14 residues. Germline V CDR1 and CDR2: MGHRA, YSYEKL. The CDR3 reads CASSRTGQSDEQYF.

The V call is TRBV5-1, the J call TRBJ1-1. CDR3 length: 14 residues. Germline V gives CDR1 SGHRS, CDR2 YFSETQ. CDR3 residues: CASTAGDYNTEAFF. Looking up the rest from reference TRBV5-1 and TRBJ1-1 gives the full variable domain: KAGVTQTPRYLIKTRGQQVTLSCSPISGHRSVSWYQQTPGQGLQFLFEYFSETQRNKGNFPGRFSGRQFSNSRSEMNVSTLELGDSALYLCASTAGDYNTEAFFGQGTRLTVV.

The CDR3 reads CSARDEHGTTDYEQYF. V is TRBV20-1 and J is TRBJ2-7; TCRdb selects TRBD2, and the lack of DNA leaves this call unchecked. In germline, CDR1 is DFQATT, CDR2 SNEGSKA (reference sequence). The length of the CDR3 is 16 residues.

The rearrangement joins TRBV7-9 to TRBJ2-5; TCRdb calls TRBD1, which cannot be checked without DNA. Germline V lookup: CDR1 SEHNR, CDR2 FQNEAQ (reference sequence). The CDR3 has 13 residues. CDR3 loop: CASSLEGARNQYF. Full variable domain (rest looked up from reference TRBV7-9 and TRBJ2-5): DTGVSQNPRHKITKRGQNVTFRCDPISEHNRLYWYRQTLGQGPEFLTYFQNEAQLEKSRLLSDRFSAERPKGSFSTLEIQRTEQGDSAMYLCASSLEGARNQYFGPGTRLLVL.

The V and J genes are TRBV5-1 and TRBJ2-6. In germline, CDR1 is SGHRS, CDR2 YFSETQ. There are 15 residues in the CDR3. The CDR3 sequence is CASSVQTSGANVLTF.

V and J are TRBV24-1 and TRBJ2-1. The CDR3 loop spans 17 amino acids. The germline V gene has CDR1 KGHDR and CDR2 SFDVKD. CDR3 loop: CATSDLHGSGSYNEQFF.

The V gene is TRBV6-1, the J gene TRBJ1-1. Germline V lookup: CDR1 MNHNS, CDR2 SASEGT. This CDR3 region has 17 residues. The CDR3 sequence: CASRRIRQSGGWTEAFF.